A selection of T cell receptor beta chains follows, all from one sample in a study of blood T cell repertoires in COVID-19. Assay used: immunoSEQ multiplex PCR; TCRdb lists only in-frame clones, some missing. The repertoire holds under 95,000 clones, 75% to 90% seen once, with over 10% in the top ten. The source material was peripheral blood. The receptors were sampled from a human donor in a cohort sampled during active COVID-19. CDR3s include the opening cysteine and the closing phenylalanine or tryptophan. The D gene is left open where the match is weak. Where a row states a size, it is once, few, many or the class of an expanded clone; other rows omit it.

CDR3 protein | J gene | D gene | clone size | V gene
CASSYSPGQVTEAFF | TRBJ1-1 | TRBD1 | . | TRBV6-5
CASSPPGQGYYEQYF | TRBJ2-7 | TRBD1 | . | TRBV6-6
CATRTGTGPSPLHF | TRBJ1-6 | TRBD1 | . | TRBV5-1
CASSEARTGSNSPLHF | TRBJ1-6 | TRBD1 | few | TRBV2
CATFSASDSSYNEQFF | TRBJ2-1 | . | . | TRBV28
CSVAPGQTPYGYTF | TRBJ1-2 | TRBD1 | . | TRBV29-1
CASSQDREEQYF | TRBJ2-7 | . | . | TRBV4-2
CASSPARGYTEAFF | TRBJ1-1 | TRBD1 | . | TRBV18
CASSLVPGVAGELFF | TRBJ2-2 | . | . | TRBV5-1
CASQLAGVYEQYF | TRBJ2-7 | TRBD2 | . | TRBV25-1
CASSLLRGTQYF | TRBJ2-3 | . | . | TRBV7-9
CASSLKRGGGLTDTQYF | TRBJ2-3 | TRBD2 | . | TRBV7-8
CASLSDSPYQETQYF | TRBJ2-5 | . | . | TRBV6-5
CASSAGGTASYEQYF | TRBJ2-7 | . | . | TRBV28
CASSLAPQGNEQYF | TRBJ2-7 | . | . | TRBV5-1
CASSVGTGGPTNEKLFF | TRBJ1-4 | TRBD1 | . | TRBV9
CASSLSPEVGYGYTF | TRBJ1-2 | . | . | TRBV27
CASSPWASGARPYEQYF | TRBJ2-7 | TRBD2 | . | TRBV3-1/TRBV3-2
CASSSSSGSQDTQYF | TRBJ2-3 | TRBD2 | . | TRBV5-4
CASSRGDPAIYEQYF | TRBJ2-7 | . | . | TRBV19
CASSLSPSANYGYTF | TRBJ1-2 | . | . | TRBV5-5
CASSLATSGTNSYNEQFF | TRBJ2-1 | TRBD2 | . | TRBV5-1
CASSEGYLYEQYF | TRBJ2-7 | . | many | TRBV2
CASSLGQVGETQYF | TRBJ2-5 | TRBD1 | . | TRBV6-6
CASSWGQNSNQPQHF | TRBJ1-5 | . | . | TRBV7-2
CATSDLGQSTDTQYF | TRBJ2-3 | . | . | TRBV24-1
CASSLAHGGEIDEQYF | TRBJ2-7 | . | . | TRBV5-1
CASSARDKFSYEQYF | TRBJ2-7 | . | few | TRBV10-1
CATSRDRRDLPEQFF | TRBJ2-1 | . | . | TRBV15
CASSLAGQGTGELFF | TRBJ2-2 | TRBD1 | . | TRBV5-1
CASSLDSGRYNEQFF | TRBJ2-1 | TRBD2 | . | TRBV5-1
CASSFYREYTEAFF | TRBJ1-1 | . | . | TRBV5-1
CASSSRDRGVGAFF | TRBJ1-1 | TRBD1 | . | TRBV5-4
CAIRQDGDYGYTF | TRBJ1-2 | . | once | TRBV6-5
CASSPATGYDQYF | TRBJ2-4 | . | . | TRBV18
CASSEQGNTEAFF | TRBJ1-1 | . | . | TRBV5-1
CASSYSGQENTEAFF | TRBJ1-1 | . | many | TRBV6-5
CASSPERSGNTIYF | TRBJ1-3 | . | . | TRBV7-8
CASSSRLAGGRRGSGANVLTF | TRBJ2-6 | TRBD2 | . | TRBV28
CSVHPGGTEAFF | TRBJ1-1 | . | . | TRBV29-1